Presented here are 18 T cell receptor beta chains from one specimen sequenced in a study of blood T cell repertoires in COVID-19. The assay was immunoSEQ multiplex PCR, and TCRdb's table has in-frame clones only and misses some. The table records hundreds of thousands of clones, around nine tenths of them present only once. Sequenced sample: peripheral blood. These receptors all come from a woman younger than 30 who had recovered from COVID-19.

The chain employs TRBV5-1 and TRBJ2-5; TRBD2 is a possible D gene (6 bases). Trimming removed 5 bases at V and 2 bases at J, with 16 bases between. CDR1 and CDR2 (germline): SGHRS, YFSETQ. This CDR3 is 15 amino acids long. The CDR3 is CASRPDGGKQETQYF. CDR3 DNA: TGCGCCAGCAGACCTGACGGGGGAAAACAAGAGACCCAGTACTTC.

The rearrangement links TRBV6-6 to TRBJ1-2, with a possible D match to TRBD1 (6 bases). The CDR3 runs 16 residues. Looked up from germline, CDR1 is MNHNY and CDR2 is SVGAGI (reference sequence). V lost 7 bases to trimming and J lost 0 bases, with 18 bases between them. The CDR3 loop is CASNRQADYTNYGYTF. CDR3 nucleotide sequence: TGTGCCAGCAATCGACAGGCGGACTACACTAACTATGGCTACACCTTC.

This chain links TRBV4-3 with TRBJ2-1; 8 positions match TRBD2. The length of the CDR3 is 12 residues. The V gene's germline CDR1 is LGHNA and CDR2 YSLEER. The V and J ends lost 7 bases and 7 bases, in that order; junction bases with no gene match: 3. Written as DNA, the CDR3 is TGCGCCAGCATATGCGGGAGGAATGAGCAGTTCTTC. Protein sequence: CASICGRNEQFF.

The table lists this clone with a count of one. The same CDR3 can be traced to other DNA sequences in this sample. The rearrangement links TRBV12-3 or TRBV12-4 to TRBJ1-2, with D perhaps matching TRBD1 (6 bases). Trimming pared 4 bases from V and 5 bases from J, leaving 8 bases between. The CDR3 totals 12 residues. The CDR3 is CASSSTGYGYTF. The CDR3 DNA sequence: TGTGCCAGCAGTTCGACAGGATATGGCTACACCTTC.

CDR3 DNA: TGCGCCAGCAGCCAAGACGTAGATACGCAGTATTTT. Protein product: CASSQDVDTQYF. The genes are TRBV4-1 and TRBJ2-3; no reliable D call. The CDR3 is 12 amino acids. Trimming pared 0 bases from V and 5 bases from J, leaving 3 bases between. Germline V gene lookup returns CDR1 MGHRA and CDR2 YSYEKL.

The rearrangement links TRBV24-1 to TRBJ2-3; D call uncertain. Per germline, CDR1 KGHDR and CDR2 SFDVKD. The CDR3 covers 13 residues. Trimming removed 4 bases at V and 6 bases at J, with 10 bases between. CDR3 nucleotides: TGTGCCACCAGTGAACACGATTGGGATACGCAGTATTTT. Translation gives CATSEHDWDTQYF.

The V gene is TRBV14, the J gene TRBJ2-2; TRBD2 matches at 8 bases. Losses at the gene ends were 0 bases for V and 3 bases for J; bases not matched to a gene: 9. There are 18 residues in the CDR3. Germline values: CDR1 SGHDN, CDR2 FVKESK. CDR3 DNA sequence: TGTGCCAGCAGCCAAGACCGGAGGACTAGCTGGGACACCGGGGAGCTGTTTTTT. Encoded protein: CASSQDRRTSWDTGELFF.

V is TRBV19 and J is TRBJ1-1; the D gene is possibly TRBD1 (5 bases). The ends were cut back, 3 bases at V and 4 bases at J, with 15 bases in the middle. Germline CDR1 reads LNHDA; CDR2 reads SQIVND (reference sequence). CDR3 size: 15 residues. The CDR3 region has the DNA TGTGCCAGTAGTATCGACGGGGGAGTCGGCACTGAAGCTTTCTTT. The encoded protein is CASSIDGGVGTEAFF.

This chain connects TRBV27 to TRBJ1-5; weak D call: TRBD1 (5 bases). The CDR3 covers 15 residues. Germline V lookup: CDR1 MNHEY, CDR2 SMNVEV (reference sequence). Trimming removed 3 bases at V and 4 bases at J, with 13 bases between. CDR3 sequence: CASSFDSWGNQPQHF. The CDR3 region has the DNA TGTGCCAGCAGTTTCGACAGTTGGGGAAATCAGCCCCAGCATTTT.

This rearrangement joins TRBV10-3 to TRBJ2-2; 9 positions match TRBD2. CDR3 length: 15 amino acids. The V and J ends lost 8 bases and 9 bases, in that order; junction bases with no gene match: 13. The germline gives CDR1 ENHRY, CDR2 SYGVKD. CDR3 residues: CAISPDLAGVRELFF. CDR3 in DNA: TGTGCCATCTCGCCGGACTTAGCGGGAGTGAGGGAGCTGTTTTTT.

The rearrangement joins TRBV21-1 to TRBJ2-7; TRBD1 was called by the table and not checked on the DNA. TRBV21-1 is a documented pseudogene. The CDR3 runs to 16 residues. In nucleotides, the CDR3 is TGTGCCAGCAGCCCTTCGAAGGACAGGGGGTTGTACGAGCAGTACGTC. This encodes CASSPSKDRGLYEQYV.

The chain has TRBV6-2 or TRBV6-3 and TRBJ2-4; TRBD2 aligns across 8 bases. CDR3 size: 18 residues. The germline CDR1 and CDR2 sequences are MNHEY and SVGEGT. The trim removed 0 bases at V and 2 bases at J, leaving 9 bases unmatched. CDR3 loop: CASSYSGGLVVTKNIQYF. The CDR3 bases are TGTGCCAGCAGTTACTCTGGGGGACTAGTGGTGACCAAAAACATTCAGTACTTC.

The chain combines TRBV29-1 with TRBJ2-7; 10 bases fit TRBD1. With V trimmed by 4 bases and J by 3 bases, 3 bases remained unmatched. The CDR3 sequence is 13 residues long. Germline lookup yields CDR1 SQVTM and CDR2 ANQGSEA. CDR3 DNA sequence: TGCAGCGTTGGTGGACAGGGGGTCTACGAGCAGTACGTC. Translating gives CSVGGQGVYEQYV.

The genes are TRBV11-3 and TRBJ1-1; D not resolved. The CDR3 is 15 residues long. The V and J ends lost 0 bases and 11 bases respectively, with 19 bases between them. CDR1 and CDR2 from the germline V gene are SGHNT and YENEEA. The CDR3 coding sequence is TGTGCCAGCAGCTTAGAGTCAGGTCGGCTTGATTTGGCTTTCTTT. The encoded protein is CASSLESGRLDLAFF.

The V and J genes are TRBV5-4 and TRBJ2-5, with a weak D call TRBD1 (6 bases). Germline assignment: CDR1 SGHNT and CDR2 YYREEE (reference sequence). V was clipped by 1 base and J by 0 bases, with 16 bases between them. The CDR3 spans 17 residues. In DNA form, the CDR3 reads TGTGCCAGCAGCTTGAGGGGGTCAGGGGCGCACCAAGAGACCCAGTACTTC. Protein sequence: CASSLRGSGAHQETQYF.

J is TRBJ1-4 and V is TRBV24-1; the match to TRBD1 covers 7 bases. In germline, CDR1 is KGHDR, CDR2 SFDVKD. The trim removed 2 bases at V and 7 bases at J, leaving 6 bases unmatched. The CDR3 has 15 amino acids. Written as DNA, the CDR3 is TGTGCCACCAGTGATTCTCGACAGGGAGGTGAAAAACTGTTTTTT. Translated: CATSDSRQGGEKLFF.

CDR3 loop: CAISEGQGIIAFF. The DNA for the CDR3 is TGTGCCATCAGTGAGGGACAGGGAATTATAGCTTTCTTT. The rearrangement joins TRBV10-3 to TRBJ1-1; TRBD1 agrees at 8 bases. The V segment lost 2 bases and the J segment 10 bases; nucleotides outside the gene matches: 6. This CDR3 has 13 residues. Germline assignment: CDR1 ENHRY and CDR2 SYGVKD.

The chain recombines TRBV10-3 with TRBJ2-7; TRBD1 agrees at 12 bases. The V gene's germline CDR1 is ENHRY and CDR2 SYGVKD. V dropped 6 bases and J dropped 1; count of bases not matched to a gene: 4. The CDR3 length is 15 residues. This CDR3 is CAISTGQGASYEQYV. The CDR3 nucleotides are TGTGCCATCAGCACGGGACAGGGGGCTTCCTACGAGCAGTACGTC.